The 26 T cell receptor beta chains below come from one sample, sequenced in a study of blood T cells in healthy people across ages. The use of a sample-barcoded 5' primer and a J-beta primer mix characterized a second PCR of roughly 6 to 11 cycles. TCRdb called the 5' RACE reads again in MiXCR, with one record for every CDR3 protein. The sample holds over a million distinct CDR3 sequences, around 55% seen once. Sequences were obtained from blood. Receptors originate from a man in his late teens or twenties in good health.

V usage is TRBV6-5 and J usage is TRBJ2-7; unclear D gene. Germline-derived CDR1 and CDR2 are MNHEY and SVGAGI. CDR3 size: 14 residues. V shed 2 bases and J shed 1 base, with 9 bases lying between them. CDR3 region: CASSYKGRSYEQYF. CDR3 sequence (DNA): TGTGCCAGCAGTTACAAGGGCCGATCCTACGAGCAGTACTTC.

The chain uses TRBV29-1 and TRBJ2-1; possibly TRBD2 for D (6 bases). This CDR3 comprises 11 residues. The germline V gene has CDR1 SQVTM and CDR2 ANQGSEA. Trimming left V 7 bases short and J 8 bases short, with 12 bases between. The CDR3 region has the DNA TGCAGCGCCCGACTAGATCATGAGCAGTTCTTC. Its translation is CSARLDHEQFF.

This rearrangement joins TRBV28 to TRBJ2-4; TRBD1 aligns across 9 bases. The J call is doubtful: the DNA matches TRBJ2-7 better. This CDR3 spans 14 amino acids. The germline V gene has CDR1 MDHEN and CDR2 SYDVKM. CDR3 residues: CASSGTGFVDEQYF. CDR3 nucleotides: TGTGCCAGCAGCGGGACAGGGTTTGTTGACGAGCAGTACTTC.

The gene calls are TRBV20-1 and TRBJ2-1; weak D call: TRBD2 (6 bases). Trimming took 3 bases from V and 9 from J, leaving 15 bases between them. CDR3 length: 13 residues. Germline V gene sequence: CDR1 DFQATT, CDR2 SNEGSKA (reference sequence). The CDR3 DNA reads TGCAGTGCTAGTTGGACTATGCATCGTGAGCAGTTCTTC. Translation gives CSASWTMHREQFF.

V usage is TRBV28 and J usage is TRBJ1-5; TRBD1 is a possible D gene (6 bases). CDR1 is MDHEN and CDR2 is SYDVKM in the germline V gene. Deletions cut 2 bases from V and 3 bases from J, with 11 bases between. This CDR3 comprises 15 residues. The CDR3 region has the DNA TGTGCCAGCAGTTTAGCCCAGGGGCTCAATCAGCCCCAGCATTTT. It is translated as CASSLAQGLNQPQHF.

This clonotype has more than one count but fewer than ten. J is TRBJ2-5 and V is TRBV6-1, with 11 bases identical to TRBD2. Germline V gene lookup returns CDR1 MNHNS and CDR2 SASEGT. J was trimmed by 0 bases and V by 2 bases; bases with no gene match: 2. CDR3 length: 16 residues. The CDR3 reads CASSEWTSGYQETQYF. The CDR3 DNA reads as TGTGCCAGCAGTGAATGGACTAGCGGGTACCAAGAGACCCAGTACTTC.

This clonotype was observed a few times. J is TRBJ2-2 and V is TRBV7-2; no reliable D call. The CDR3 loop spans 13 amino acids. The germline V gene has CDR1 SGHTA and CDR2 FQGNSA. Trimming left V 2 bases short and J 3 bases short, with 4 bases between. The CDR3, as DNA: TGTGCCAGCAGCTTAAGGTACACCGGGGAGCTGTTTTTT. This translates into CASSLRYTGELFF.

The chain couples TRBV3-1 to TRBJ2-1; 10 bases line up with TRBD2. V shed 6 bases, J shed 8 bases, and the junction held 13 bases outside the gene matches. This CDR3 has 16 residues. The V gene's germline CDR1 is LGHDT and CDR2 YNNKEL (reference sequence). The CDR3, as DNA: TGTGCCAGCAGTCAGGTTAGCGGGGGGTTTTTCGATGAGCAGTTCTTC. Amino acid sequence: CASSQVSGGFFDEQFF.

The chain carries TRBV7-9 and TRBJ1-1, with TRBD1 identical over 7 bases. With 5 bases clipped from V and 0 bases from J, the junction kept 6 bases outside the gene matches. This CDR3 is built from 15 residues. Germline V gene data show CDR1 as SEHNR and CDR2 as FQNEAQ (reference sequence). CDR3 nucleotide sequence: TGTGCCAGCAGCAACGCCGGGACAGTGAACACTGAAGCTTTCTTT. It specifies CASSNAGTVNTEAFF.

J is TRBJ2-3 and V is TRBV20-1, with D unclear. The ends were cut back, 5 bases at V and 2 bases at J, with 5 bases in the middle. The CDR3 spans 11 residues. CDR1 DFQATT and CDR2 SNEGSKA come from the germline V gene (reference sequence). CDR3 sequence reads: CSAYNTDTQYF. DNA for the CDR3: TGCAGTGCTTACAACACAGATACGCAGTATTTT.

The gene calls are TRBV11-2 and TRBJ1-1, with D unclear. Per the germline V gene, CDR1 is SGHAT and CDR2 is FQNNGV. The CDR3 runs to 14 residues. V was trimmed by 0 bases and J by 1 base, leaving 6 bases between them. CDR3 residues: CASSLDNRNTEAFF. The CDR3 DNA sequence: TGTGCCAGCAGCTTAGACAACAGGAACACTGAAGCTTTCTTT.

This clonotype has just a few counts. The rearrangement links TRBV3-1 to TRBJ2-2; tentatively, D is TRBD1 (5 bases). Germline CDR1 and CDR2: LGHDT and YNNKEL (reference sequence). Trimming took off 4 bases at V and 3 bases at J, with 9 bases between the two ends. The CDR3 has 14 residues. In DNA form, the CDR3 reads TGTGCCAGCAGCCCGGCAGGGTACACCGGGGAGCTGTTTTTT. Translation gives CASSPAGYTGELFF.

The chain employs TRBV10-2 and TRBJ2-3; D may be TRBD2 (5 bases). This CDR3 has 16 residues. From germline, CDR1 is WSHSY and CDR2 SAAADI. V was clipped by 3 bases and J by 5 bases, with 18 bases between them. The CDR3 sequence is CASSDTVEEEIDTQYF. The CDR3 DNA follows: TGCGCCAGCAGTGACACGGTGGAGGAAGAGATAGATACGCAGTATTTT.

This clonotype showed up just a few times. At one end, the junction sequence differs from germline, possibly due to a read error. V is TRBV7-7 and J is TRBJ2-4; no clear D. The assigned J gene may be wrong: the sequence end matches TRBJ2-5 better. Germline V gene sequence: CDR1 SSHAT, CDR2 FNYEAQ (reference sequence). The CDR3 loop spans 13 amino acids. Here the CDR3 reads CASSPGMAETQYF. DNA of the CDR3: TGTGCTAGCAGCCCGGGTATGGCTGAGACCCAGTACTTC.

This clonotype has more than one count but fewer than ten. The chain carries TRBV4-2 and TRBJ2-5; 7 bases map to TRBD1. The assigned J gene may be wrong: the sequence end matches TRBJ2-7 better. Per germline, CDR1 LGHNA and CDR2 YNFKEQ. The CDR3 runs to 16 residues. The CDR3 nucleotides read TGTGCCAGCAGCCAAGGTGCTGAGACAGGGATGTACGAGCAGTACTTC. Translated: CASSQGAETGMYEQYF.

The chain carries TRBV4-1 and TRBJ2-1, with D maybe TRBD1 (6 bases). This CDR3 is 15 amino acids long. Trimming pared 6 bases from V and 2 bases from J, leaving 14 bases between. Per germline, CDR1 MGHRA and CDR2 YSYEKL. CDR3 protein: CASSYRTETYNEQFF. CDR3 in DNA: TGCGCCAGCAGTTACAGGACAGAAACCTACAATGAGCAGTTCTTC.

This rearrangement joins TRBV28 to TRBJ2-7; tentatively, D is TRBD1 (6 bases). The CDR3 totals 15 residues. Between the trimmed V and J ends, which lost 6 bases and 3 bases, there was a span of 18 bases. Per the germline V gene, CDR1 is MDHEN and CDR2 is SYDVKM. The CDR3 DNA reads TGTGCCAGCAGCAGATCCGGGACACAAGGCTACGAGCAGTACTTC. Encoded protein: CASSRSGTQGYEQYF. Complete variable domain (other parts from reference TRBV28 and TRBJ2-7): DVKVTQSSRYLVKRTGEKVFLECVQDMDHENMFWYRQDPGLGLRLIYFSYDVKMKEKGDIPEGYSVSREKKERFSLILESASTNQTSMYLCASSRSGTQGYEQYFGPGTRLTVT.

The chain has TRBV4-2 and TRBJ2-4, with 7 bases matching TRBD2. This CDR3 spans 17 amino acids. Looked up from germline, CDR1 is LGHNA and CDR2 is YNFKEQ. V lost 1 base to trimming and J lost 5 bases; unmatched junction nucleotides: 11. CDR3 protein: CASSQGETSSFQNIQYF. The CDR3 DNA sequence: TGTGCCAGCAGCCAAGGCGAGACTAGCTCCTTTCAAAACATTCAGTACTTC.

The chain recombines TRBV5-4 with TRBJ2-1; 12 bases line up with TRBD1. The CDR3 is 15 residues long. V trimming: 4 bases; J trimming: 7 bases; junction bases outside the gene matches: 6. Per the germline V gene, CDR1 is SGHNT and CDR2 is YYREEE (reference sequence). The CDR3 loop is CASSPPGQGANEQFF. The CDR3 DNA is TGTGCCAGCAGCCCACCGGGACAGGGGGCGAATGAGCAGTTCTTC.

This clonotype was found once. V usage is TRBV7-6 and J usage is TRBJ2-7; D is possibly TRBD2 (6 bases). V shed 1 base and J shed 1 base, with 17 bases lying between them. CDR1 and CDR2 from the germline V gene are SGHVS and FNYEAQ. The CDR3 has 17 residues. The CDR3 sequence: CASSLEPLPRGSYEQYF. The DNA of the CDR3 is TGTGCCAGCAGCTTAGAGCCCCTTCCACGGGGGTCCTACGAGCAGTACTTC.

The chain carries TRBV7-9 and TRBJ2-7, with 7 bases lining up with TRBD2. The V and J ends lost 4 bases and 3 bases, in that order; junction bases with no gene match: 12. The V gene's germline CDR1 is SEHNR and CDR2 FQNEAQ (reference sequence). The CDR3 loop spans 16 amino acids. Here the CDR3 DNA reads TGTGCCAGCAGCTCCTTCGAGGCGGGAGAGGACTACGAGCAGTACTTC. It encodes CASSSFEAGEDYEQYF.

The CDR3 DNA follows: TGCGCCAGCAGCAGAGACGGGACTAGCTTTTACAATGAGCAGTTCTTC. Amino acids: CASSRDGTSFYNEQFF. This chain connects TRBV4-3 to TRBJ2-1, with 9 bases identical to TRBD2. V lost 5 bases to trimming and J lost 4 bases; unmatched junction nucleotides: 9. This CDR3 is built from 16 residues. Germline assignment: CDR1 LGHNA and CDR2 YSLEER.

The J gene is TRBJ2-2, the V gene TRBV30; D gene unclear. The length of the CDR3 is 11 residues. With 2 bases removed from V and 4 bases from J, the gap between germline ends came to 2 bases. CDR1 and CDR2 (germline): GTSNPN, SVGIG (reference sequence). The CDR3 bases are TGTGCCTGGAGTCGCACCGGGGAGCTGTTTTTT. Its translation is CAWSRTGELFF.

About this clonotype itself: One end of the junction varies from germline; a read error may be responsible. The V call is TRBV6-6, the J call TRBJ1-2, with TRBD1 as a possible D gene (6 bases). The CDR3 runs to 15 residues. Germline CDR1 is MNHNY and CDR2 is SVGAGI (reference sequence). CDR3 amino acids: CASTYNSGQGYGCTF. CDR3 sequence (DNA): TGTGCCAGCACTTATAATTCGGGACAAGGCTATGGCTGCACCTTC.

The V and J genes are TRBV28 and TRBJ2-1; D might be TRBD1 or TRBD2, each matching 6 bases. Germline lookup yields CDR1 MDHEN and CDR2 SYDVKM. The CDR3 spans 15 residues. Trimming left V 2 bases short and J 4 bases short, with 12 bases between. DNA of the CDR3: TGTGCCAGCAGTTTAGGGGGGCCCCTATACAATGAGCAGTTCTTC. Residues: CASSLGGPLYNEQFF.

This clonotype was seen more than once but under ten times. The V and J genes are TRBV6-1 and TRBJ2-1, with 7 bases identical to TRBD2. Per germline, CDR1 MNHNS and CDR2 SASEGT. V dropped 5 bases and J dropped 14; count of bases not matched to a gene: 24. CDR3 length: 17 amino acids. Here the CDR3 reads CASSRQSTTGGGKTEFF. The CDR3 nucleotides read TGTGCCAGCAGTCGCCAGTCAACAACTGGCGGGGGAAAAACTGAGTTCTTC.